This section outlines one TCR beta chain sequence together with its context. The antigen it recognizes is unknown. The input lacks base qualities; no much larger clone sits a single base away. V lost 1 base and J lost 5 bases, and the count of bases not matched to a germline gene is 4. CDR1 and CDR2 (SGHDN, FVKESK) derive from the germline V gene. Measured from the cysteine to the phenylalanine, the CDR3 is 16 residues long. The DNA shown is the 48-base CDR3, in frame from base 1. Each sample received roughly 2 to 5.5 ug of genomic DNA as input, and the DNA input was kept equal within each pair of samples. TCR beta libraries were constructed in two PCR steps with the immunoSEQ hsTCRbeta Kit, which uses multiplexed V and J gene primers. Pooled libraries, together with positive and negative controls, were sequenced on an Illumina MiSeq with a 100-cycle paired-end protocol. Per the source publication's procedure: The immunoSEQ vendor processed the raw data into normalized, annotated TCR beta repertoire reports. Richness was defined as unique clones by nucleotide sequence, with iChao1 and Efron-Thisted estimators extrapolating total richness. Pielou's evenness, Simpson's index, top-ten clone proportional abundance, and Morisita overlap index were used to characterize and compare paired lesions. What TCRdb holds here is the immuneACCESS table cut down to in-frame rearrangements. Part of the clones is not present; checked against another copy, under half of the missing clones reflect an unresolved V gene, and the others are unexplained. The V and J calls and clone size are taken from that table; D and trimming were inferred from the DNA. The sample yields under 4,000 clones; less than 90% were counted once. Clones ranked in the top ten supply over 5% of the sample.

This specimen belongs to a study of T cells in lung cancer brain metastases (dated by TCRdb to 2017 to 2018). About the investigation overall: About 85% of the roughly 20 patients had a history of tobacco use, with a median of about 38 pack-years. Of the roughly 21 patients, eighteen received no interval therapy between resection of the primary and resection of the metastasis. A median interval of roughly 330 days was observed between acquisition of the primary and brain metastasis specimens. The study compared TCR beta CDR3 repertoires between fully resected primary non-small cell lung cancers and paired brain metastases. A cohort of around 20 patients was included, from whom 40 specimens were contributed, with one primary lung lesion and one brain metastasis obtained from each patient. Patients had a median age at first diagnosis of around 58 years, with roughly nine males and fewer than 13 females. An average DNA integrity number of around 4.1 was found in both primary and metastatic specimens, and no significant difference was detected between sites.

The paper's findings and limits, for the study overall: In brain metastases, the ten most abundant clones accounted for a significantly larger fraction of the repertoire than in primaries, a finding that suggests clonal expansion. Brain metastases had significantly fewer unique productive clones than paired primaries (median about 1,500 versus 4,200). DNA fragmentation in the FFPE samples may have kept the complete infiltrating T cell repertoire from being retrieved. Most clones were found to be lesion-specific, and limited overlap was observed between paired lesions (mean Morisita index 0.23). Effects of preoperative corticosteroids on T cell infiltration in brain metastases could not be controlled.

Patients had resection either for delayed recurrence of a solitary brain metastasis or for synchronous oligometastatic disease. To avoid including cancers other than NSCLC, any patient with a history of multiple malignancies was excluded. Using marked H&E slides as a guide, tumor areas were macrodissected from four to six unstained 9 to 10 um sections that had been deparaffinized. All specimens were fixed in formalin and embedded in paraffin (FFPE). Genomic DNA was extracted using the AllPrep DNA/RNA FFPE Kit. The chain uses TRBV14 and TRBJ2-7; 14 of the junction bases match TRBD2. The sequence was collected from a woman aged 50 to 60 with non-small cell lung cancer. The sequenced material came from tumor tissue from the primary lung tumor. The intended sense of this specimen's cell subset or site label: primary lung cancer lesion. The CDR3 in this case is CASSQVTSGGADEQYF. The bases are TGTGCCAGCAGCCAAGTGACTAGCGGGGGGGCTGACGAGCAGTACTTC.